This T cell receptor (beta chain) was obtained from a study of CD8+CD57+ T cells in acquired aplastic anemia. At the level of the study: DNA per sorted CD4+ or CD8+ sample ranged roughly 0.17 to 27.4 ug, averaging roughly 3.2 ug. Findings and caveats of the study: Around 29 shared CD8+ CDR3s appeared highly expressed within patients' immunodominant clones.

As regards this clonotype: Antigen unknown.

J lost 6 bases, V lost 4 bases, and 6 bases had no gene match. CDR1 is SGHDT and CDR2 is YYEEEE in the germline V gene. The CDR3 covers 14 residues. Genomic DNA acted as the template from which TCR beta VDJ combination and CDR3 sequence profiling were carried out. TCRdb processed the reads anew with MiXCR; each CDR3 protein has one entry. The table lists about 160,000 distinct CDR3 sequences, about 70% of them singletons. Sequencing was done on patients that had shown CD8+CD57+ cell expansion by flow cytometry. This TCR came from a human donor with aplastic anemia. The sequencing input was sorted CD4+, CD8+, or CD8+CD57+ T cells (not recorded which) from PBMCs. The chain recombines TRBV5-6 with TRBJ2-2; 7 nucleotides line up with TRBD1. The DNA of the CDR3 is TGTGCCAGCAGCCAAGTACAGGGGTCCGGGGAGCTGTTTTTT. It is translated as CASSQVQGSGELFF.